This T cell receptor beta chain was retrieved from a study of cytomegalovirus exposure and HLA in healthy donors. Study-level points and caveats: Prior analysis indicated that the majority of TCR beta V segments exhibited productivity approximately 87% or approximately 30% of the time. Within the data, a cluster of highly shared sequence variants was likely a sequencing artifact.

This clone was seen just once. The antigen remains unidentified. Amplification used 60 Vbeta primers and 13 Jbeta primers. Repertoires were generated with immunoSEQ multiplex PCR, while TCRdb's copy carries only in-frame clones and drops some. Among approximately 200,000 clones listed, 79% were seen once. This CDR3 is 15 amino acids long. Per germline, CDR1 SNHLY and CDR2 FYNNEI. V lost 7 bases to trimming and J lost 8 bases, with 18 bases between them. The J gene is TRBJ1-6, the V gene TRBV2, with D maybe TRBD1 (5 bases). The sample was PBMCs. This clonotype was sampled from a girl under 18 in good health and CMV-seropositive. CDR3 DNA sequence: TGTGCCAGCATCCCAGGCTTGGGGCAGTATTCACCCCTCCACTTT. Protein sequence: CASIPGLGQYSPLHF.